The present entry profiles one T cell receptor (beta chain) with its context. Antigen specificity is unknown. The CDR3 has 14 residues. Trimming took 4 bases from V and 6 from J; bases not matched to a gene: 4. Per the germline V gene, CDR1 is SEHNR and CDR2 is FQNEAQ (reference sequence). These data belong to a study of cytomegalovirus exposure and HLA in healthy donors. For the study at large: Around 87 million unique TCRs, all from HLA-typed donors, were included in an early release of the data. Assignment to the Caucasian-associated ancestry cluster applied to roughly 80% of the approximately 380 genotyped donors.

With 60 Vbeta and 13 Jbeta primers, the PCR was carried out. Measured with immunoSEQ multiplex PCR; TCRdb has only the in-frame clones, and not every one. This table has 160,000 or so clones, roughly 88% appearing once. Study observations and caveats: It was fewer than 200 TCR beta chains that were listed as cytomegalovirus-associated. Later, an analysis found that common viral pathogens appeared to be linked with several of the most significant clusters.

Material for sequencing was PBMCs. This clonotype was obtained from a woman aged 18-35 years in good health and CMV-seronegative. The rearrangement links TRBV7-9 to TRBJ1-2; 11 bases map to TRBD1. The CDR3 sequence: CASSSGQGANGYTF. The CDR3 nucleotides are TGTGCCAGCAGCTCAGGACAGGGGGCGAATGGCTACACCTTC.